This T cell receptor beta chain is drawn from a study of STAT5B mutations in CD4+ large granular lymphocyte leukemia. General study findings and limits: Main leukemic clonotypes were patient-specific, but roughly 23% appeared at low frequency elsewhere. TRBV06-family usage was enriched in top patient clones (8/27) versus controls (2/35).

This CDR3 region has 11 residues. Germline CDR1 and CDR2: SQVTM and ANQGSEA. Between the trimmed V and J ends, which lost 5 bases and 2 bases, there was a span of 3 bases. In the case of this clone: Its specificity is not known.

In the original analysis: Lowest detectable productive clonotype frequency was 2.59 x 10-5. The data were produced by immunoSEQ multiplex PCR, yet TCRdb's version contains in-frame clones alone and is incomplete. The D gene and trimming were derived from the DNA, and the V and J assignments and clone size from that table. This sample has some 29,000 clones, with roughly three quarters found just once. Healthy controls were blood donor buffy coats. The sample comprised CD4+ T cells from blood buffy coats. The origin of this receptor is a human donor in good health. J is TRBJ2-2 and V is TRBV29-1; D ambiguous. The CDR3 DNA is TGCAGCGTTAGAAACACCGGGGAGCTGTTTTTT. It yields the protein CSVRNTGELFF.